The T cell receptor (beta chain) under discussion was sequenced for a study of blood T cell repertoires in COVID-19. Study in general: COVID-19 samples collected from the United States, Italy and Spain covered acute and convalescent phases. PBMCs, B-cell-depleted T cells, or T cells provided the cDNA or gDNA that made up the material.

Original methodology: Counts of nucleated cells, estimated from reference gene primer amplification, were obtained. The table came from immunoSEQ multiplex PCR; TCRdb's copy has only in-frame clones and leaves some out. V and J calls and clone size are copied from that table; D and trimming were computed from the DNA. The top ten clones hold 7% to 10% of a sample with approximately 150,000 clones, around 81% of them seen once. CDR1 is MNHEY and CDR2 is SVGAGI in the germline V gene. Trimming took off 7 bases at V and 0 bases at J, with 10 bases between the two ends. The CDR3 runs 15 residues. The clonotype was recovered from a human donor in a cohort sampled during active COVID-19. The chain couples TRBV6-5 to TRBJ2-6; a possible D gene is TRBD1 (6 bases). The sample was peripheral blood. CDR3 loop: CASTLDSSGANVLTF. CDR3 nucleotides: TGTGCCAGCACCTTGGACAGCTCTGGGGCCAACGTCCTGACTTTC.